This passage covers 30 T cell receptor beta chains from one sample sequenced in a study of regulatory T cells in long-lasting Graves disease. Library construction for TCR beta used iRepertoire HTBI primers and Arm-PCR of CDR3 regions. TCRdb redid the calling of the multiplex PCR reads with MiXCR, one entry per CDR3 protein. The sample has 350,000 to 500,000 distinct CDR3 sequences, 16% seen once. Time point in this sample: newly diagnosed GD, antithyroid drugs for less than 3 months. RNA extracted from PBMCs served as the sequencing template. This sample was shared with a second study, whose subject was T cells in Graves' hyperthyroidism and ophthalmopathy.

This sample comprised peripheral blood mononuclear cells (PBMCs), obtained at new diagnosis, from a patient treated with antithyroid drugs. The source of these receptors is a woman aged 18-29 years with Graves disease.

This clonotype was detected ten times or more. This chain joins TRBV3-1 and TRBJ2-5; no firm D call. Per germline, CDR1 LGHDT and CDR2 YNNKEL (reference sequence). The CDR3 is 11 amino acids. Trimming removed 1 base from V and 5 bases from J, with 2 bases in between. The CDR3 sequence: CASSQVETQYF. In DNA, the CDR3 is TGTGCCAGCAGCCAAGTGGAGACCCAGTACTTC.

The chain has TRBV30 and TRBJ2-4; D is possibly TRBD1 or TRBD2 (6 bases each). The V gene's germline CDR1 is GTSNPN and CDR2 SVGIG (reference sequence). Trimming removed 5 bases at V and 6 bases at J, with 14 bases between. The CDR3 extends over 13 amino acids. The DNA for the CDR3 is TGTGCCTGGGGGGGGCTCGCGGGAAACATTCAGTACTTC. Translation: CAWGGLAGNIQYF.

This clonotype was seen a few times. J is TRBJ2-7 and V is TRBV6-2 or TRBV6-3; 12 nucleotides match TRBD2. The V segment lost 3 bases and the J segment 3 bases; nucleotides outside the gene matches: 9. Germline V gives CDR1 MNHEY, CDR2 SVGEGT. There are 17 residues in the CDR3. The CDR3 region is CASSYRLAGASLYEQYF. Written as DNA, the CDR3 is TGTGCCAGCAGTTATCGACTAGCGGGAGCCTCACTCTACGAGCAGTACTTC.

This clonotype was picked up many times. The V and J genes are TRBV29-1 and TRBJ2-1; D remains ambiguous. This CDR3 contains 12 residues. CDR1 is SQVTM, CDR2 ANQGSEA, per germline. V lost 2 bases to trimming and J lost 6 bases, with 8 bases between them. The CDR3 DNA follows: TGCAGCGTTGAAAGAGAATCCAATGAGCAGTTCTTC. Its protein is CSVERESNEQFF.

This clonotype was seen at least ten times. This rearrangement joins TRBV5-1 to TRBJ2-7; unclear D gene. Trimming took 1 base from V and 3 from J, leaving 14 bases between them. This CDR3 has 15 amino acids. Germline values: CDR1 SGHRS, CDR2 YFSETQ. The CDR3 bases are TGCGCCAGCAGCTTGTCTTTGGACCGACTCTACGAGCAGTACTTC. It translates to CASSLSLDRLYEQYF.

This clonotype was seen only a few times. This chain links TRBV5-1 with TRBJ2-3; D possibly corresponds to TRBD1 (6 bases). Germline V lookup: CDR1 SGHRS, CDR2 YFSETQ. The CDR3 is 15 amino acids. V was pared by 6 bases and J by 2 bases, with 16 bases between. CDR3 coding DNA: TGCGCCAGCAACTCTGGCGACAGGACCACAGATACGCAGTATTTT. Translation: CASNSGDRTTDTQYF.

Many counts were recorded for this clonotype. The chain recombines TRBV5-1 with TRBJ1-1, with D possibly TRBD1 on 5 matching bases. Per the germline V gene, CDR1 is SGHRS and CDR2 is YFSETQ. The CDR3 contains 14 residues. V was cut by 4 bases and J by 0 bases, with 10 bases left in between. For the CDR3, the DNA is TGCGCCAGCAGCCGGGGGATCATGAACACTGAAGCTTTCTTT. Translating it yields CASSRGIMNTEAFF.

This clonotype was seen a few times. CDR3 sequence (DNA): TGTGCCAGCAGCTTGGCTGGGAGGGGGACTTCCTACAATGAGCAGTTCTTC. This translates into CASSLAGRGTSYNEQFF. V gene TRBV5-6 combines with J gene TRBJ2-1, with D perhaps matching TRBD2 (7 bases). This CDR3 contains 17 residues. Per the germline V gene, CDR1 is SGHDT and CDR2 is YYEEEE. Trimming took off 0 bases at V and 1 base at J, with 14 bases between the two ends.

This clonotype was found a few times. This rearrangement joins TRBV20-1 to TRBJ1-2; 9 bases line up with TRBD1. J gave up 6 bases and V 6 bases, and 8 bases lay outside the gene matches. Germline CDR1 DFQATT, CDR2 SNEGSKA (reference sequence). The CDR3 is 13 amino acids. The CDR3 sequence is CSAAAGQGDGYTF. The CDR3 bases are TGCAGTGCAGCGGCGGGACAGGGTGATGGCTACACCTTC.

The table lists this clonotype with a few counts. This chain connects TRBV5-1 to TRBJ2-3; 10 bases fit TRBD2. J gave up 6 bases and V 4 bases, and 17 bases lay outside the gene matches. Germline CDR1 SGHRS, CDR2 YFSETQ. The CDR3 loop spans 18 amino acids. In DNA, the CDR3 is TGCGCCAGCAGCGTGCACTCGCCCGGGACTAGCGCTTCCGATACGCAGTATTTT. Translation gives CASSVHSPGTSASDTQYF.

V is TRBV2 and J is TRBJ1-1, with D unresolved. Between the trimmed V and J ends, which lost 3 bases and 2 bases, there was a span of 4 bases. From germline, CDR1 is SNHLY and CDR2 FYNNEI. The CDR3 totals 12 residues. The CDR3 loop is CASSDLNTEAFF. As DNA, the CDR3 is TGTGCCAGCAGTGATTTAAACACTGAAGCTTTCTTT.

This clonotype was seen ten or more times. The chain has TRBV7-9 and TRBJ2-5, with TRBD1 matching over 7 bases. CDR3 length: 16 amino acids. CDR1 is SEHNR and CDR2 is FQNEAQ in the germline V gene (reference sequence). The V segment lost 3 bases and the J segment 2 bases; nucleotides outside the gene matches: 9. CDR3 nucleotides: TGTGCCAGCAGCTTCCTTACCCCGGGACAGCAAGAGACCCAGTACTTC. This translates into CASSFLTPGQQETQYF.

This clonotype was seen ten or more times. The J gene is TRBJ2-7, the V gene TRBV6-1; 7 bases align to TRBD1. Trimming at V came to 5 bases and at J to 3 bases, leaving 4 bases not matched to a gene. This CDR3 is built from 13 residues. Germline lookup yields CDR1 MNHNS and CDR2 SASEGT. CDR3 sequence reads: CASSRDSHYEQYF. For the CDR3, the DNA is TGTGCCAGCAGTCGGGACAGCCACTACGAGCAGTACTTC.

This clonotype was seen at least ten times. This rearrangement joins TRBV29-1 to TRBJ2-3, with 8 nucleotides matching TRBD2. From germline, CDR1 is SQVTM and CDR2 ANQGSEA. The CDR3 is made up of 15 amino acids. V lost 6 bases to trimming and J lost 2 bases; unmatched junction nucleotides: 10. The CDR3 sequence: CSVSDPGGFTDTQYF. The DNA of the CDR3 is TGCAGCGTGTCAGACCCGGGAGGGTTCACAGATACGCAGTATTTT.

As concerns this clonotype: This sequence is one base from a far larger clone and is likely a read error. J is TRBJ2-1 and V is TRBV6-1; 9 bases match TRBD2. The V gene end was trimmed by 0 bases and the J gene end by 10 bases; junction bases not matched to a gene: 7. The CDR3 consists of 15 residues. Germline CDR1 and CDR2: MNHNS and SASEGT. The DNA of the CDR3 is TGTGCCAGCAGTGAAGCTAGCGGGAGCTCCTACGAGCAGTTCTTC. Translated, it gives CASSEASGSSYEQFF.

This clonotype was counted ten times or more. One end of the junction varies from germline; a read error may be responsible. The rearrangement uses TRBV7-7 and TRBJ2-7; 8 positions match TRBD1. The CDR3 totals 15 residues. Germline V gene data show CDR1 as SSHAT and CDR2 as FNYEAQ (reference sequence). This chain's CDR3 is CASSPGQGGGYEQYF. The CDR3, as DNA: TGTGCTAGCAGCCCAGGACAGGGAGGAGGGTACGAGCAGTACTTC.

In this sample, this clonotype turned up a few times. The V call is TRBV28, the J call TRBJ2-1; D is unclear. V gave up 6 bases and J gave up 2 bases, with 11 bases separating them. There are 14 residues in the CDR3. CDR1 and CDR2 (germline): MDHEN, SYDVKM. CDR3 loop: CASSPTRTYNEQFF. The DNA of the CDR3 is TGTGCCAGCAGCCCCACGAGAACCTACAATGAGCAGTTCTTC.

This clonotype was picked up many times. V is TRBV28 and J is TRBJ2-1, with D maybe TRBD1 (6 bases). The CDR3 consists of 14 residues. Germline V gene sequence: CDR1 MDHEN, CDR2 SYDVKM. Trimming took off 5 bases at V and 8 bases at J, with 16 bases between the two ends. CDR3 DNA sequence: TGTGCCAGCAGTCCTGCGGACAGATTCGATGAGCAGTTCTTC. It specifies CASSPADRFDEQFF.

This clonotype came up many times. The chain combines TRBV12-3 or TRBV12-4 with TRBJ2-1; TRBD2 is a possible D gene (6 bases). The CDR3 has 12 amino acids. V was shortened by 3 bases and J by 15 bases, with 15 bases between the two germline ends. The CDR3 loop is CASSLVSGELFF. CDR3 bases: TGTGCCAGCAGTTTGGTTTCGGGAGAACTGTTCTTC.

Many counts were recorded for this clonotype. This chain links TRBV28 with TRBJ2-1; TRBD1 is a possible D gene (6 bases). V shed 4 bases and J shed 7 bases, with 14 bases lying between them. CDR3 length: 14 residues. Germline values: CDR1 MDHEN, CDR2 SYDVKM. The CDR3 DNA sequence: TGTGCCAGCAGTTCCTGCAGGGGTGGTAATGAGCAGTTCTTC. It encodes CASSSCRGGNEQFF. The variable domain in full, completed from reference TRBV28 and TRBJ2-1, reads DVKVTQSSRYLVKRTGEKVFLECVQDMDHENMFWYRQDPGLGLRLIYFSYDVKMKEKGDIPEGYSVSREKKERFSLILESASTNQTSMYLCASSSCRGGNEQFFGPGTRLTVL.

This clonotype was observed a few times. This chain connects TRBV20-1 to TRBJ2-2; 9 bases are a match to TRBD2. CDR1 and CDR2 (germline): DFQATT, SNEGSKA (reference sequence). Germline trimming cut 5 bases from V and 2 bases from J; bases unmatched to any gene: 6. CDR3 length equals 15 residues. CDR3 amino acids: CSAPQREANTGELFF. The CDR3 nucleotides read TGCAGTGCTCCCCAGCGGGAGGCAAACACCGGGGAGCTGTTTTTT.

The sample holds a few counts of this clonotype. The CDR3 bases are TGTGCCAGCAGCTTGGGGGTCACCTACAATGAGCAGTTCTTC. Its translation: CASSLGVTYNEQFF. The chain combines TRBV5-6 with TRBJ2-1; D is unresolved. CDR1 is SGHDT and CDR2 is YYEEEE in the germline V gene. This CDR3 spans 14 amino acids. V was trimmed by 0 bases and J by 2 bases, leaving 6 bases between them.

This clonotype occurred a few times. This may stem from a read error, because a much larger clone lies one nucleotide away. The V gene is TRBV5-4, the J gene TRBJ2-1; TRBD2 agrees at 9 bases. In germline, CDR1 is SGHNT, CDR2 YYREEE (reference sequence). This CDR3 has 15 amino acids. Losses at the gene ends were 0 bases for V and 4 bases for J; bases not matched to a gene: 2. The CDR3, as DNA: TGTGCCAGCAGCTTGGCTAGCGGGGCTTACAATGAGCAGTTCTTC. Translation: CASSLASGAYNEQFF.

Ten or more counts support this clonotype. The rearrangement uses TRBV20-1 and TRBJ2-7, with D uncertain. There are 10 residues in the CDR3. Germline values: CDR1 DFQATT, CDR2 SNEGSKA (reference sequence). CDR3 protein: CRARGDEQYF. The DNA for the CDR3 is TGCAGGGCCAGAGGCGACGAGCAGTACTTC.

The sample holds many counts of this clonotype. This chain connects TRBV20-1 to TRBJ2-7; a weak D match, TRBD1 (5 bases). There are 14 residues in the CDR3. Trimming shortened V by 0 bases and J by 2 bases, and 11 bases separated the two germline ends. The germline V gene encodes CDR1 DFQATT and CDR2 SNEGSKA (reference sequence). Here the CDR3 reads CSARDETVTYEQYF. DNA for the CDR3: TGCAGTGCTAGAGACGAGACAGTTACCTACGAGCAGTACTTC.

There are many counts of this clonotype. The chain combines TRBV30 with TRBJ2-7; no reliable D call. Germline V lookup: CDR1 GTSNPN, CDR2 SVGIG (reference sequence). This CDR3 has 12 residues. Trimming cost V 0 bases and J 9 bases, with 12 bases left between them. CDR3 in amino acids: CAWSVLESVQYF. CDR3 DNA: TGTGCCTGGAGTGTACTCGAGTCCGTGCAGTACTTC.

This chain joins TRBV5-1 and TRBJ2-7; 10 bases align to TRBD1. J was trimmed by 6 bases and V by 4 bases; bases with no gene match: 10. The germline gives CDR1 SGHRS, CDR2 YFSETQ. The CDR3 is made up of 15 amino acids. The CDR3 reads CASSPYRDRGREQYF. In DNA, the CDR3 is TGCGCCAGCAGCCCATACCGGGACAGGGGCCGCGAGCAGTACTTC.

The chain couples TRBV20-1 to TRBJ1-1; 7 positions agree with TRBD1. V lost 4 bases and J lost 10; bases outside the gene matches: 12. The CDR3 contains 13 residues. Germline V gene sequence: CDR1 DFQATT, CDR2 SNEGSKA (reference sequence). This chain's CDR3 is CSATWDRTRVAFF. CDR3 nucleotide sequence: TGCAGTGCTACCTGGGACAGAACTCGGGTAGCTTTCTTT.

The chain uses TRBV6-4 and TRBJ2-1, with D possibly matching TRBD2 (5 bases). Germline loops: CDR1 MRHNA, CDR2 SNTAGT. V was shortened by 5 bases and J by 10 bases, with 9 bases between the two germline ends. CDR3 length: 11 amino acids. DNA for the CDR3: TGTGCCAGCAGTAACAGAGGGGAGCAGTTCTTC. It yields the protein CASSNRGEQFF.

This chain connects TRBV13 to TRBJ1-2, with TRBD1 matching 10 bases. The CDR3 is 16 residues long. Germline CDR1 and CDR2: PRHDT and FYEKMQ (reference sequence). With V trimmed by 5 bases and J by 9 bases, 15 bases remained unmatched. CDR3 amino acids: CASSPAGTGAPSRYTF. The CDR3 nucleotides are TGTGCCAGCAGCCCCGCCGGGACAGGGGCCCCCAGCCGCTACACCTTC.